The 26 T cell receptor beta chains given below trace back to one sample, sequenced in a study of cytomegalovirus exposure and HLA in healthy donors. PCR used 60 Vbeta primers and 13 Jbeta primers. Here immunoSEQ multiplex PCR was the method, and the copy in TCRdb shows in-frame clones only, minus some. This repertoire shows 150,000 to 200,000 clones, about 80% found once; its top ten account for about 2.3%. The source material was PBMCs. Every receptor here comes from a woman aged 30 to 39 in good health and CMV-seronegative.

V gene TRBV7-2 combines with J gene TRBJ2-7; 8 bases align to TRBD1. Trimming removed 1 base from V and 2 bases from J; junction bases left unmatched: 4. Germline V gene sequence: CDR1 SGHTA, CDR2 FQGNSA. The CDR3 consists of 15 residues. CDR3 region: CASSLGGTGTYEQYF. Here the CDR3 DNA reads TGTGCCAGCAGCTTAGGCGGGACAGGCACCTACGAGCAGTACTTC.

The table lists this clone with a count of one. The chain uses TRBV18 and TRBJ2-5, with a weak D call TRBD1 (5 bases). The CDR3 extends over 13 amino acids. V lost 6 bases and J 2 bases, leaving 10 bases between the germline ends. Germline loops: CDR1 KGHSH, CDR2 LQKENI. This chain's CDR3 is CASSMTVQETQYF. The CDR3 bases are TGTGCCAGCTCCATGACAGTGCAAGAGACCCAGTACTTC. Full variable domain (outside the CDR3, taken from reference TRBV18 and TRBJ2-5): NAGVMQNPRHLVRRRGQEARLRCSPMKGHSHVYWYRQLPEEGLKFMVYLQKENIIDESGMPKERFSAEFPKEGPSILRIQQVVRGDSAAYFCASSMTVQETQYFGPGTRLLVL.

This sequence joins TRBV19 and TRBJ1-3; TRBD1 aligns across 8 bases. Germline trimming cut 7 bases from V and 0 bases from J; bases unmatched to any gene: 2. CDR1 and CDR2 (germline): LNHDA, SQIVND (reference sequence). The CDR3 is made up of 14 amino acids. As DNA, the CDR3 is TGTGCCAGTACCACAGGGGGCTCTGGAAACACCATATATTTT. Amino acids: CASTTGGSGNTIYF. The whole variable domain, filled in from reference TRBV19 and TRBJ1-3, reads DGGITQSPKYLFRKEGQNVTLSCEQNLNHDAMYWYRQDPGQGLRLIYYSQIVNDFQKGDIAEGYSVSREKKESFPLTVTSAQKNPTAFYLCASTTGGSGNTIYFGEGSWLTVV.

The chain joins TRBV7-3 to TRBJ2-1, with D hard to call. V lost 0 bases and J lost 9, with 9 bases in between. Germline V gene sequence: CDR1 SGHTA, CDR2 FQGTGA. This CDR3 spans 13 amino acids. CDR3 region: CASSLTADSEQFF. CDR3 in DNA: TGTGCCAGCAGCTTAACGGCTGATTCTGAGCAGTTCTTC.

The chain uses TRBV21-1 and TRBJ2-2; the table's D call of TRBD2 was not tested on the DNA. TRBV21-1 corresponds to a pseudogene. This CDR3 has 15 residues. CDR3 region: CASSKWLATTGELFF. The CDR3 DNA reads TGTGCCAGCAGCAAATGGCTAGCGACCACCGGGGAGCTGTTTTTT.

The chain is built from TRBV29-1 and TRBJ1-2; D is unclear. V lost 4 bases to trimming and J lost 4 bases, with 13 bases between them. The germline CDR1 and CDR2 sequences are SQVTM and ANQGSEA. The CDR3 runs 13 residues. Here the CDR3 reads CSVAFPNSYGYTF. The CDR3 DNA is TGCAGCGTTGCATTTCCAAACAGCTATGGCTACACCTTC.

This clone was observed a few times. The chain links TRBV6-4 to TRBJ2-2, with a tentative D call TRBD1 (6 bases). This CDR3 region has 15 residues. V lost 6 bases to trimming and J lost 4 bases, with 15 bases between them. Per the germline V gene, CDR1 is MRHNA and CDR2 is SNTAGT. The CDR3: CASSKKDRTTGELFF. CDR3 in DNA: TGTGCCAGCAGCAAGAAAGACAGGACCACCGGGGAGCTGTTTTTT.

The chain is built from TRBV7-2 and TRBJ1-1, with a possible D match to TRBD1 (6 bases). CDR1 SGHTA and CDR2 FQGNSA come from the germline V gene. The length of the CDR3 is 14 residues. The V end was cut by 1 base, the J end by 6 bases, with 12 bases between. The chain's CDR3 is CASSLEPRGPEAFF. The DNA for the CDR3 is TGTGCCAGCAGCTTAGAACCCAGGGGCCCTGAAGCTTTCTTT. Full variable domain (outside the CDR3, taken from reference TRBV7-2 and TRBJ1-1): GAGVSQSPSNKVTEKGKDVELRCDPISGHTALYWYRQSLGQGLEFLIYFQGNSAPDKSGLPSDRFSAERTGGSVSTLTIQRTQQEDSAVYLCASSLEPRGPEAFFGQGTRLTVV.

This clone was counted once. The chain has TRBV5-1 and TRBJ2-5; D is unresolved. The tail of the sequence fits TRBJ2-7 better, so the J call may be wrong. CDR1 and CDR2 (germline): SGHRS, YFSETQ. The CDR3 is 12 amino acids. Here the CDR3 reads CASSFGSYEQYF. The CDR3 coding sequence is TGCGCCAGCAGCTTCGGGTCTTACGAGCAGTACTTC.

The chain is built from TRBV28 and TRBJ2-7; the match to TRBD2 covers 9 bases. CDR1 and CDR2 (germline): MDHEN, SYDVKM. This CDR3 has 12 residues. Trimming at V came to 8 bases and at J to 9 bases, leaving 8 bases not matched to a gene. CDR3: CASPPRGGGQYF. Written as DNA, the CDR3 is TGTGCCAGCCCCCCTCGCGGGGGGGGGCAGTACTTC.

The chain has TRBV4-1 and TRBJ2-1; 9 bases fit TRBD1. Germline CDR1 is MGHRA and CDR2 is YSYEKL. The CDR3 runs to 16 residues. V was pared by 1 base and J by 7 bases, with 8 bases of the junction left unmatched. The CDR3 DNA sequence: TGCGCCAGCAGCCAAGCCCCTTACAGGGGGCCGAATGAGCAGTTCTTC. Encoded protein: CASSQAPYRGPNEQFF.

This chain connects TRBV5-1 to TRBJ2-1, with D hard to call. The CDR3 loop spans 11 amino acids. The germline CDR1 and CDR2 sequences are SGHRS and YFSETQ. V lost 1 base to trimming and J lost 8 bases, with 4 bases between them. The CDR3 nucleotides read TGCGCCAGCAGCTTGCGGGATGAGCAGTTCTTC. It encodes CASSLRDEQFF.

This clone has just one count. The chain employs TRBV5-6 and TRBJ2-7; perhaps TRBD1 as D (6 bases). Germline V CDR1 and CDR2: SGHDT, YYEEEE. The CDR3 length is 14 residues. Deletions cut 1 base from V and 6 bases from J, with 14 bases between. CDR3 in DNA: TGTGCCAGCAGCTTGAGGGTAGGGACACGCGAGCAGTACTTC. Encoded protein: CASSLRVGTREQYF.

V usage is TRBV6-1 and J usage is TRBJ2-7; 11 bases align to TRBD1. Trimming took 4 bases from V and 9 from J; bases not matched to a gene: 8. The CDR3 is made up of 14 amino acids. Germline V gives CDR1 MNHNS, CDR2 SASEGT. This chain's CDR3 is CASSGGQGAKGQYF. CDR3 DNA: TGTGCCAGCAGTGGAGGACAGGGGGCTAAGGGGCAGTACTTC.

The CDR3: CASSVERRTSGTSYNEQFF. CDR3 DNA sequence: TGTGCCAGCAGCGTAGAAAGACGGACTAGCGGTACCTCCTACAATGAGCAGTTCTTC. The chain uses TRBV9 and TRBJ2-1; 10 bases match TRBD2. Germline V CDR1 and CDR2: SGDLS, YYNGEE. The V gene end was trimmed by 0 bases and the J gene end by 0 bases; junction bases not matched to a gene: 9. The CDR3 sequence is 19 residues long.

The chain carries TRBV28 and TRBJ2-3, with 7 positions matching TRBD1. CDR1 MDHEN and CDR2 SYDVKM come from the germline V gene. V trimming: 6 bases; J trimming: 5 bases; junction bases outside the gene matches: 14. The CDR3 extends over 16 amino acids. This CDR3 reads CASSSDRVGRIDTQYF. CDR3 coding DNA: TGTGCCAGCAGCTCTGACAGGGTTGGTCGGATAGATACGCAGTATTTT.

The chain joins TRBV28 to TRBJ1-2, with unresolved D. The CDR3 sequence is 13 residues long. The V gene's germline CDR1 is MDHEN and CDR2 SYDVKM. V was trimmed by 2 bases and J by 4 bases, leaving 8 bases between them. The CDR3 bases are TGTGCCAGCAGTTTAGACGGAGTCTATGGCTACACCTTC. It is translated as CASSLDGVYGYTF.

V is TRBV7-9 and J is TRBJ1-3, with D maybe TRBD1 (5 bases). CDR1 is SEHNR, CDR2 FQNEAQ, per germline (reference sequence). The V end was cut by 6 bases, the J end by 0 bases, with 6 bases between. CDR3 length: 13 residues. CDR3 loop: CASRTASGNTIYF. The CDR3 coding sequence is TGTGCCAGCAGGACAGCCTCTGGAAACACCATATATTTT.

CDR3 bases: TGTGCCAGCAGCGCCGGGACAAATGGCGAAAAACTGTTTTTT. This translates into CASSAGTNGEKLFF. The rearrangement links TRBV7-2 to TRBJ1-4; D is possibly TRBD1 (6 bases). Germline V lookup: CDR1 SGHTA, CDR2 FQGNSA. V gave up 5 bases and J gave up 8 bases, with 15 bases separating them. The CDR3 is made up of 14 amino acids.

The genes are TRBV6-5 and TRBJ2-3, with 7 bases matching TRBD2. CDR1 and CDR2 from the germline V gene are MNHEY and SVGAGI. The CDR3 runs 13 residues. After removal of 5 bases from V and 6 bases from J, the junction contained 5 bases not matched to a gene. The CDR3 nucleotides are TGTGCCAGCAGTGGGGATAGCGGGGATACGCAGTATTTT. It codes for CASSGDSGDTQYF.

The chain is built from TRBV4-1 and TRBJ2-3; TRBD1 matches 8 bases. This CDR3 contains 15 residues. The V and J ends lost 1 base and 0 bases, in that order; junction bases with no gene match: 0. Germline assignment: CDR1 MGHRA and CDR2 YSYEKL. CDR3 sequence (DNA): TGCGCCAGCAGCCAAGGGACAGGGAGCACAGATACGCAGTATTTT. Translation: CASSQGTGSTDTQYF.

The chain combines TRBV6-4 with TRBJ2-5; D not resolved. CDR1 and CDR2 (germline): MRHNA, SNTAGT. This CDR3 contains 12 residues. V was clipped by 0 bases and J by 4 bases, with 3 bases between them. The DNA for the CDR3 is TGTGCCAGCAGTGACTCGAGAGAGACCCAGTACTTC. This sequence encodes CASSDSRETQYF.

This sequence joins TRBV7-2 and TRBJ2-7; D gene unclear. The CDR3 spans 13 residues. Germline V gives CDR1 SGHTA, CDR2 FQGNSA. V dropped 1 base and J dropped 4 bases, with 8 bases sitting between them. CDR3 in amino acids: CASSLVPTYEQYF. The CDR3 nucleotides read TGTGCCAGCAGCTTAGTCCCCACATACGAGCAGTACTTC.

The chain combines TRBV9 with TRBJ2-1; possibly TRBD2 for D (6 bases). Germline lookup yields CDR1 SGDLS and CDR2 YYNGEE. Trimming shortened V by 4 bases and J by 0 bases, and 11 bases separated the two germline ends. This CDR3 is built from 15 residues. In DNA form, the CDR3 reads TGTGCCAGCAGCCCAGCTAGCGTCTCCTACAATGAGCAGTTCTTC. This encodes CASSPASVSYNEQFF. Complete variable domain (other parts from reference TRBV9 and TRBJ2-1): DSGVTQTPKHLITATGQRVTLRCSPRSGDLSVYWYQQSLDQGLQFLIQYYNGEERAKGNILERFSAQQFPDLHSELNLSSLELGDSALYFCASSPASVSYNEQFFGPGTRLTVL.

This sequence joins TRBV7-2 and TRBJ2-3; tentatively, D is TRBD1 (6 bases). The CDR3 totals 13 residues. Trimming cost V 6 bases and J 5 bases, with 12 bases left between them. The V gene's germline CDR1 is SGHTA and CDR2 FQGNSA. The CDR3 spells CASSPGRGDTQYF. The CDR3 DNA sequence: TGTGCCAGCAGTCCTGGCAGGGGAGATACGCAGTATTTT.

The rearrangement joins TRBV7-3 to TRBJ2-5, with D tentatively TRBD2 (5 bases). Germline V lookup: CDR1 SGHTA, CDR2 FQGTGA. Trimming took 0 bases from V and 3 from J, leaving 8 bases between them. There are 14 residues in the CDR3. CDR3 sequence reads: CASSLTGGEETQYF. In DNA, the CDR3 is TGTGCCAGCAGCTTAACCGGAGGCGAAGAGACCCAGTACTTC.